The 21 T cell receptor beta chains presented below share a single source sample, sequenced in a study of Ad26.COV2.S vaccination and SARS-CoV-2 variants. Stated treatment: roughly 19 received Ad26.COV2.S at low or high dose, single or two shots; 5 received placebo; per-sample allocation not given. Day 63 following the first vaccine or placebo injection was when the samples were taken. The data were produced by immunoSEQ multiplex PCR, yet TCRdb's version contains in-frame clones alone and is incomplete. The repertoire holds roughly 420,000 clones, with roughly nine tenths as singletons. The input for sequencing was peripheral blood, taken in a trial of Ad26.COV2.S vaccine versus placebo. These receptors were taken from a person aged 18-65 years who received the Ad26.COV2.S COVID-19 vaccine or a placebo.

The rearrangement links TRBV6-6 to TRBJ1-3, with a tentative D call TRBD1 (5 bases). The CDR3 loop spans 16 amino acids. Looked up from germline, CDR1 is MNHNY and CDR2 is SVGAGI (reference sequence). V gave up 5 bases and J gave up 0 bases, with 14 bases separating them. CDR3 sequence: CASSMRQRSSGNTIYF. CDR3 DNA: TGTGCCAGCAGTATGAGACAGCGATCCTCTGGAAACACCATATATTTT.

The V and J genes are TRBV7-2 and TRBJ1-1, with D tentatively TRBD1 (6 bases). Germline values: CDR1 SGHTA, CDR2 FQGNSA. Trimming took 5 bases from V and 5 from J, leaving 12 bases between them. The CDR3 sequence is 13 residues long. The CDR3 sequence: CASSVRGLTEAFF. The DNA for the CDR3 is TGTGCCAGCAGCGTCAGGGGTCTTACTGAAGCTTTCTTT.

The gene calls are TRBV6-5 and TRBJ2-2; D is perhaps TRBD1 (6 bases). The length of the CDR3 is 15 residues. Germline V gene lookup returns CDR1 MNHEY and CDR2 SVGAGI. V was shortened by 6 bases and J by 1 base, with 12 bases between the two germline ends. The CDR3 DNA reads TGTGCCAGCAGAGACAGGAACCTGAACACCGGGGAGCTGTTTTTT. The encoded protein is CASRDRNLNTGELFF.

The CDR3 DNA reads as TGCGCCAGCAGCGGGGATCAGGGGTTCGCTGAAGCTTTCTTT. Amino acid sequence: CASSGDQGFAEAFF. The gene calls are TRBV5-1 and TRBJ1-1; tentatively, D is TRBD1 (6 bases). There are 14 residues in the CDR3. CDR1 is SGHRS, CDR2 YFSETQ, per germline. Trimming removed 4 bases from V and 6 bases from J, with 16 bases in between.

This clone was picked up a small number of times. This CDR3 is CASSWRLNTEAFF. CDR3 bases: TGTGCCAGCAGCTGGCGCCTAAACACTGAAGCTTTCTTT. The chain uses TRBV14 and TRBJ1-1; D unresolved. CDR1 and CDR2 (germline): SGHDN, FVKESK. V gave up 5 bases and J gave up 2 bases, with 9 bases separating them. The CDR3 loop spans 13 amino acids.

The chain carries TRBV5-4 and TRBJ2-3, with 8 bases aligning to TRBD1. The CDR3 is 14 amino acids. V was clipped by 5 bases and J by 4 bases; unmatched bases: 6. The germline V gene encodes CDR1 SGHNT and CDR2 YYREEE (reference sequence). As DNA, the CDR3 is TGTGCCAGCAGGGACAGGGTAAACCCAGATACGCAGTATTTT. It specifies CASRDRVNPDTQYF.

This chain links TRBV5-1 with TRBJ1-1, with D unclear. CDR1 and CDR2 (germline): SGHRS, YFSETQ. Trimming pared 0 bases from V and 4 bases from J, leaving 10 bases between. CDR3 length: 14 residues. CDR3 sequence reads: CASSLGSAPTEAFF. The CDR3 nucleotides read TGCGCCAGCAGCTTGGGGTCAGCTCCCACTGAAGCTTTCTTT.

This sequence joins TRBV29-1 and TRBJ2-5; D is unresolved. This CDR3 spans 12 amino acids. Germline values: CDR1 SQVTM, CDR2 ANQGSEA. V gave up 7 bases and J gave up 5 bases, with 14 bases separating them. The CDR3 protein is CSGASPGETQYF. The CDR3, as DNA: TGCAGCGGCGCCAGTCCTGGGGAGACCCAGTACTTC.

The chain recombines TRBV21-1 with TRBJ2-7; TRBD2, the D gene given by the table, was not confirmed from the DNA. TRBV21-1 counts as a pseudogene. The CDR3 extends over 18 amino acids. CDR3 sequence: CASSCSGLAGGFLYEQYV. Written as DNA, the CDR3 is TGTGCCAGCAGCTGCTCGGGACTAGCGGGAGGTTTTTTGTACGAGCAGTACGTC.

The V gene is TRBV7-2, the J gene TRBJ1-6; perhaps TRBD1 as D (6 bases). The CDR3 has 16 residues. Trimming shortened V by 3 bases and J by 3 bases, and 12 bases separated the two germline ends. CDR1 and CDR2 from the germline V gene are SGHTA and FQGNSA. This CDR3 is CASSFDTGYYNSPLHF. The CDR3, as DNA: TGTGCCAGCAGCTTCGATACAGGGTACTATAATTCACCCCTCCACTTT. Combining the CDR3 with reference TRBV7-2 and TRBJ1-6 gives the whole variable domain GAGVSQSPSNKVTEKGKDVELRCDPISGHTALYWYRQSLGQGLEFLIYFQGNSAPDKSGLPSDRFSAERTGGSVSTLTIQRTQQEDSAVYLCASSFDTGYYNSPLHFGNGTRLTVT.

A remark on this clone: Other nucleotide sequences from this sample produce the same CDR3. The chain couples TRBV5-1 to TRBJ1-1, with 11 bases identical to TRBD1. This CDR3 has 14 residues. The J segment lost 4 bases and the V segment lost 3 bases, leaving 2 bases of the junction unmatched. CDR1 and CDR2 from the germline V gene are SGHRS and YFSETQ. The chain's CDR3 is CASSSGTGGTEAFF. The CDR3 DNA follows: TGCGCCAGCAGCTCCGGGACAGGGGGCACTGAAGCTTTCTTT.

The chain uses TRBV7-2 and TRBJ1-1; tentative D call: TRBD1 (6 bases). The germline gives CDR1 SGHTA, CDR2 FQGNSA. The CDR3 is made up of 13 amino acids. Trimming pared 3 bases from V and 3 bases from J, leaving 8 bases between. The CDR3 DNA reads TGTGCCAGCAGCTTGTACAGGGACACTGAAGCTTTCTTT. Protein: CASSLYRDTEAFF.

The gene calls are TRBV28 and TRBJ2-4; TRBD1 agrees at 9 bases. After removal of 4 bases from V and 15 bases from J, the junction contained 7 bases not matched to a gene. Germline CDR1 MDHEN, CDR2 SYDVKM. There are 12 residues in the CDR3. CDR3 region: CASSSGQGMRYF. The CDR3 nucleotides are TGTGCCAGCAGTTCGGGACAGGGAATGAGGTACTTC.

This clone appeared a single time. The rearrangement joins TRBV7-2 to TRBJ2-5, with 8 nucleotides matching TRBD2. Germline CDR1 and CDR2: SGHTA and FQGNSA. The CDR3 is made up of 15 amino acids. Trimming at V came to 3 bases and at J to 5 bases, leaving 8 bases not matched to a gene. The CDR3 coding sequence is TGTGCCAGCAGCTTTCAGCGGGGGCCGGCCGAGACCCAGTACTTC. Translated, it gives CASSFQRGPAETQYF. Complete variable domain (other parts from reference TRBV7-2 and TRBJ2-5): GAGVSQSPSNKVTEKGKDVELRCDPISGHTALYWYRQSLGQGLEFLIYFQGNSAPDKSGLPSDRFSAERTGGSVSTLTIQRTQQEDSAVYLCASSFQRGPAETQYFGPGTRLLVL.

The genes are TRBV7-3 and TRBJ2-1, with D uncertain. Trimming cost V 3 bases and J 5 bases, with 8 bases left between them. The CDR3 sequence is 13 residues long. Germline loops: CDR1 SGHTA, CDR2 FQGTGA. CDR3 protein: CASSFGGNNEQFF. The CDR3 DNA sequence: TGTGCCAGCAGCTTCGGCGGAAACAATGAGCAGTTCTTC.

The chain recombines TRBV2 with TRBJ1-4; no clear D gene. Germline V CDR1 and CDR2: SNHLY, FYNNEI. The CDR3 is 14 amino acids. V lost 3 bases, J lost 7 bases, and 12 bases lay in between. In nucleotides, the CDR3 is TGTGCCAGCAGTGATACCCGTGGTAGTGAAAAACTGTTTTTT. It specifies CASSDTRGSEKLFF. Supplemented by reference TRBV2 and TRBJ1-4, the full variable domain reads EPEVTQTPSHQVTQMGQEVILRCVPISNHLYFYWYRQILGQKVEFLVSFYNNEISEKSEIFDDQFSVERPDGSNFTLKIRSTKLEDSAMYFCASSDTRGSEKLFFGSGTQLSVL.

The chain couples TRBV4-1 to TRBJ2-1; the match to TRBD2 covers 8 bases. This CDR3 is built from 18 residues. The J segment lost 0 bases and the V segment lost 1 base, leaving 8 bases of the junction unmatched. Germline V CDR1 and CDR2: MGHRA, YSYEKL. CDR3: CASSQGRGGRLSYNEQFF. The CDR3 nucleotides read TGCGCCAGCAGCCAAGGTAGGGGCGGGAGGCTCTCCTACAATGAGCAGTTCTTC.

This chain connects TRBV18 to TRBJ1-2; D not resolved. The CDR3 is 14 residues long. V dropped 3 bases and J dropped 6 bases, with 14 bases sitting between them. The germline gives CDR1 KGHSH, CDR2 LQKENI. CDR3: CASSPDPDGNGYTF. CDR3 DNA sequence: TGTGCCAGCTCACCGGATCCCGACGGGAATGGCTACACCTTC. The entire variable domain, with the rest obtained from reference TRBV18 and TRBJ1-2, is as follows: NAGVMQNPRHLVRRRGQEARLRCSPMKGHSHVYWYRQLPEEGLKFMVYLQKENIIDESGMPKERFSAEFPKEGPSILRIQQVVRGDSAAYFCASSPDPDGNGYTFGSGTRLTVV.

The chain links TRBV24-1 to TRBJ2-1, with TRBD1 matching over 7 bases. V shed 5 bases, J shed 0 bases, and the junction held 6 bases outside the gene matches. The CDR3 contains 16 residues. Germline CDR1 reads KGHDR; CDR2 reads SFDVKD. CDR3 coding DNA: TGTGCCACCAGTGGTCTGAGGGACAGCTCCTACAATGAGCAGTTCTTC. Its translation: CATSGLRDSSYNEQFF.

This clone occurred a few times. The chain is built from TRBV27 and TRBJ2-1, with D uncertain. Trimming removed 0 bases from V and 5 bases from J, with 8 bases in between. The CDR3 runs 14 residues. Germline V gene data show CDR1 as MNHEY and CDR2 as SMNVEV (reference sequence). The CDR3 coding sequence is TGTGCCAGCAGTTTATCCCGCGACGACAATGAGCAGTTCTTC. Translation gives CASSLSRDDNEQFF.

The chain carries TRBV15 and TRBJ1-5; D is uncertain. From germline, CDR1 is LNHNV and CDR2 YYDKDF (reference sequence). This CDR3 region has 14 residues. The ends were cut back, 0 bases at V and 3 bases at J, with 6 bases in the middle. Here the CDR3 reads CATSRDRHNQPQHF. In DNA form, the CDR3 reads TGTGCCACCAGCAGAGATCGCCACAATCAGCCCCAGCATTTT.